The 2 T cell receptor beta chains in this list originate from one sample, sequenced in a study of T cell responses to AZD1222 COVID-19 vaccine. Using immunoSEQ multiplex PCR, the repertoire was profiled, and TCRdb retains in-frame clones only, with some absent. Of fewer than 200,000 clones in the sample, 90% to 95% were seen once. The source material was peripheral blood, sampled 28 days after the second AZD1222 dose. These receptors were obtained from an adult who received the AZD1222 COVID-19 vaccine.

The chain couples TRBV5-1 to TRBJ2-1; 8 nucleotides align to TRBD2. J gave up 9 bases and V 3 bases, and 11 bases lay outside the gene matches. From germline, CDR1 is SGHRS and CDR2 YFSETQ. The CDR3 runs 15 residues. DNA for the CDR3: TGCGCCAGCAGCTGCCCGGAATTAGCGGGAACTGAGCAGTTCTTC. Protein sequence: CASSCPELAGTEQFF.

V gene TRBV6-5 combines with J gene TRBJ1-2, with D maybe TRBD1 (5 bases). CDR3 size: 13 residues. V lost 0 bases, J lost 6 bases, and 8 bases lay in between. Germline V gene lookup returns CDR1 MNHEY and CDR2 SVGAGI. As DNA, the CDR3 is TGTGCCAGCAGTTACTCTACGACAGATGGCTACACCTTC. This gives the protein CASSYSTTDGYTF.